A selection of T cell receptor beta chains follows, all from one sample in a study of T cell responses to AZD1222 COVID-19 vaccine. This table comes from immunoSEQ multiplex PCR, and its TCRdb copy is limited to in-frame clones, with some not included. This table holds some 130,000 clones, about nine tenths found once. Sequencing used peripheral blood, obtained on day 0 of AZD1222 vaccination. These receptors originate from an adult in good health. The CDR3 runs from the conserved cysteine through the conserved F or W. The D gene is left open where the match is weak. Only some rows state a clone size, as once, few, many or a class for expanded clones.

size: few; D: TRBD2; J: TRBJ2-3; V: TRBV6-4; length: 16; CDR3: CASSEVASGGSDTQYF; DNA: TGTGCCAGCAGTGAGGTTGCTAGCGGGGGATCAGATACGCAGTATTTT
size: NA; D: NA; J: TRBJ2-1; V: TRBV11-2; length: 13; CDR3: CASSQDNPNEQFF; DNA: TGTGCCAGCAGCCAGGACAACCCCAATGAGCAGTTCTTC
size: once; D: TRBD2; J: TRBJ2-3; V: TRBV24-1; length: 16; CDR3: CATSDPGGALPDTQYF; DNA: TGTGCCACCAGTGACCCCGGGGGGGCGCTGCCCGATACGCAGTATTTT
size: NA; D: NA; J: TRBJ1-1; V: TRBV6-2/TRBV6-3; length: 13; CDR3: CASSYQQNTEAFF; DNA: TGTGCCAGCAGTTATCAACAGAACACTGAAGCTTTCTTT
size: NA; D: TRBD1; J: TRBJ2-7; V: TRBV6-2/TRBV6-3; length: 15; CDR3: CASSSYLGTGNEQYF; DNA: TGTGCCAGCAGTTCCTATCTGGGGACAGGGAACGAGCAGTACTTC
size: NA; D: TRBD1; J: TRBJ2-7; V: TRBV2; length: 14; CDR3: CASTKTGMSNEQYF; DNA: TGTGCCAGCACGAAGACAGGGATGTCTAATGAGCAGTACTTC
size: NA; D: NA; J: TRBJ2-2; V: TRBV14; length: 14; CDR3: CASSQDFPGGELFF; DNA: TGTGCCAGCAGCCAAGATTTTCCAGGCGGGGAGCTGTTTTTT
size: NA; D: TRBD1; J: TRBJ1-2; V: TRBV4-3; length: 15; CDR3: CASSQEEGQGTGYTF; DNA: TGCGCCAGCAGCCAAGAGGAAGGACAGGGAACTGGCTACACCTTC
size: NA; D: NA; J: TRBJ2-1; V: TRBV18; length: 15; CDR3: CASTARQGGYNEQFF; DNA: TGTGCCAGCACGGCCCGGCAGGGTGGGTACAATGAGCAGTTCTTC
size: NA; D: NA; J: TRBJ2-2; V: TRBV30; length: 12; CDR3: CAWSRGTGELFF; DNA: TGTGCCTGGTCCAGGGGCACCGGGGAGCTGTTTTTT
size: NA; D: NA; J: TRBJ2-3; V: TRBV7-7; length: 15; CDR3: CASSQGSLSTDTQYF; DNA: TGTGCTAGCAGCCAGGGGAGTCTATCCACAGATACGCAGTATTTT
size: few; D: NA; J: TRBJ2-7; V: TRBV6-2/TRBV6-3; length: 15; CDR3: CASSPTLSTTYEQYF; DNA: TGTGCCAGCAGCCCGACACTCTCGACAACCTACGAGCAGTACTTC
size: NA; D: NA; J: TRBJ1-1; V: TRBV28; length: 13; CDR3: CASSLRTPLSAFF; DNA: TGTGCCAGCAGTCTCCGGACACCTCTTTCAGCTTTCTTT
size: NA; D: TRBD1; J: TRBJ1-5; V: TRBV4-1; length: 14; CDR3: CASSQGTGDQPQHF; DNA: TGCGCCAGCAGCCAAGGGACAGGGGATCAGCCCCAGCATTTT
size: NA; D: TRBD2; J: TRBJ2-5; V: TRBV9; length: 15; CDR3: CASSALAGGRETQYF; DNA: TGTGCCAGCAGCGCCCTAGCGGGGGGGCGGGAGACCCAGTACTTC
size: once; D: TRBD1; J: TRBJ1-2; V: TRBV13; length: 14; CDR3: CASSPYDRDDGYTF; DNA: TGTGCCAGCAGCCCATATGACAGGGACGACGGCTACACCTTC
size: once; D: NA; J: TRBJ1-2; V: TRBV10-1; length: 14; CDR3: CASSESRSLRDERF; DNA: TGCGCCAGCAGTGAGTCAAGAAGTTTGAGGGACGAAAGATTC
size: NA; D: NA; J: TRBJ1-4; V: TRBV9; length: 14; CDR3: CASSVAYRDEKLFF; DNA: TGTGCCAGCAGCGTAGCGTACAGGGATGAAAAACTGTTTTTT
size: once; D: NA; J: TRBJ2-6; V: TRBV5-1; length: 14; CDR3: CASTPGAGANVLTF; DNA: TGCGCCAGCACCCCCGGCGCGGGGGCCAACGTCCTGACTTTC
size: once; D: NA; J: TRBJ2-1; V: TRBV29-1; length: 11; CDR3: CSVAEINEQFF; DNA: TGCAGCGTTGCGGAAATCAATGAGCAGTTCTTC
size: few; D: TRBD2; J: TRBJ2-3; V: TRBV5-6; length: 19; CDR3: CASSLLTTSSGGVTDTQYF; DNA: TGTGCCAGCAGCCTACTGACTACATCTAGCGGGGGGGTGACAGATACGCAGTATTTT
size: NA; D: TRBD2; J: TRBJ2-5; V: TRBV6-5; length: 14; CDR3: CASSYLAGSETQYF; DNA: TGTGCCAGCAGTTACTTAGCGGGGAGTGAGACCCAGTACTTC
size: NA; D: TRBD2; J: TRBJ2-7; V: TRBV6-5; length: 15; CDR3: CASSYLAGVPGEQYF; DNA: TGTGCCAGCAGTTACTTAGCGGGGGTTCCAGGCGAGCAGTACTTC
size: NA; D: NA; J: TRBJ2-2; V: TRBV6-5; length: 12; CDR3: CASCPGSGELFF; DNA: TGTGCCAGCTGCCCAGGCTCCGGGGAGCTGTTTTTT
size: NA; D: NA; J: TRBJ2-7; V: TRBV6-5; length: 14; CDR3: CASSRMVESRQQYF; DNA: TGTGCCAGCAGTCGTATGGTGGAGAGTAGGCAGCAGTACTTC
size: NA; D: NA; J: TRBJ2-7; V: TRBV5-6; length: 14; CDR3: CASSLEVGPYEQYF; DNA: TGTGCCAGCAGCTTGGAGGTGGGGCCCTACGAGCAGTACTTC
size: NA; D: TRBD1; J: TRBJ2-7; V: TRBV4-2; length: 15; CDR3: CASSHTPGQTYEQYF; DNA: TGTGCCAGCAGCCACACACCGGGACAGACCTACGAGCAGTACTTC
size: NA; D: NA; J: TRBJ1-2; V: TRBV5-4; length: 13; CDR3: CASSLTTGHGYTF; DNA: TGTGCCAGCAGCTTGACGACAGGCCACGGCTACACCTTC
size: NA; D: TRBD1; J: TRBJ1-1; V: TRBV7-2; length: 13; CDR3: CASSTQGATEAFF; DNA: TGTGCCAGCAGCACCCAGGGGGCCACTGAAGCTTTCTTT